Shown below are 20 T cell receptor beta chains from a single sample sequenced in a study of cytomegalovirus exposure and HLA in healthy donors. Primers for the PCR totalled 60 Vbeta and 13 Jbeta. The protocol was immunoSEQ multiplex PCR, while the TCRdb copy is restricted to in-frame clones and leaves out a portion. This repertoire includes 65,000 to 90,000 clones. The sample consisted of PBMCs. Receptors originate from a female donor in good health and CMV-seropositive.

The chain couples TRBV18 to TRBJ2-7, with a tentative D call TRBD1 (6 bases). This CDR3 has 14 amino acids. Deletions cut 4 bases from V and 6 bases from J, with 16 bases between. CDR1 KGHSH and CDR2 LQKENI come from the germline V gene. DNA for the CDR3: TGTGCCAGCTCACTATCGACAGGCCCTCGCGAGCAGTACTTC. This codes for CASSLSTGPREQYF.

J is TRBJ1-1 and V is TRBV28; 8 positions agree with TRBD1. The V and J ends lost 5 bases and 5 bases, in that order; junction bases with no gene match: 4. Germline V CDR1 and CDR2: MDHEN, SYDVKM. The CDR3 consists of 13 residues. CDR3 bases: TGTGCCAGCAGTGTGACAGGGGCTACTGAAGCTTTCTTT. This gives the protein CASSVTGATEAFF.

DNA of the CDR3: TGTGCCAGCTCACCTTGGGAGTTTGGGGCCAACGTCCTGACTTTC. Encoded protein: CASSPWEFGANVLTF. This rearrangement joins TRBV18 to TRBJ2-6, with a weak D call TRBD2 (5 bases). V shed 3 bases and J shed 3 bases, with 9 bases lying between them. The CDR3 runs 15 residues. Germline lookup yields CDR1 KGHSH and CDR2 LQKENI.

J is TRBJ2-1 and V is TRBV7-3; D might be TRBD1 (6 bases). Trimming stripped 1 base from V and 6 bases from J, with 16 bases between. Germline assignment: CDR1 SGHTA and CDR2 FQGTGA. The length of the CDR3 is 16 residues. The CDR3 protein is CASSLIPTGTGNEQFF. CDR3 coding DNA: TGTGCCAGCAGCTTAATCCCCACAGGGACCGGCAATGAGCAGTTCTTC. The whole variable domain, remainder taken from reference TRBV7-3 and TRBJ2-1, is GAGVSQTPSNKVTEKGKYVELRCDPISGHTALYWYRQSLGQGPEFLIYFQGTGAADDSGLPNDRFFAVRPEGSVSTLKIQRTERGDSAVYLCASSLIPTGTGNEQFFGPGTRLTVL.

This CDR3 is CASRPGTGVGAFF. The DNA of the CDR3 is TGTGCCAGTAGGCCGGGGACAGGGGTCGGGGCTTTCTTT. The chain has TRBV19 and TRBJ1-1; TRBD1 agrees at 10 bases. The trim removed 6 bases at V and 11 bases at J, leaving 9 bases unmatched. CDR1 and CDR2 (germline): LNHDA, SQIVND (reference sequence). This CDR3 comprises 13 residues. The complete variable domain, with remaining parts taken from reference TRBV19 and TRBJ1-1, reads DGGITQSPKYLFRKEGQNVTLSCEQNLNHDAMYWYRQDPGQGLRLIYYSQIVNDFQKGDIAEGYSVSREKKESFPLTVTSAQKNPTAFYLCASRPGTGVGAFFGQGTRLTVV.

V is TRBV7-9 and J is TRBJ1-1; 7 bases match TRBD1. This CDR3 contains 12 residues. Germline lookup yields CDR1 SEHNR and CDR2 FQNEAQ (reference sequence). The J segment lost 10 bases and the V segment lost 1 base, leaving 3 bases of the junction unmatched. The CDR3 loop reads CASSLVGQVAFF. The CDR3 DNA follows: TGTGCCAGCAGCTTAGTAGGACAGGTAGCTTTCTTT. Drawing the rest from reference TRBV7-9 and TRBJ1-1, the complete variable domain is DTGVSQNPRHKITKRGQNVTFRCDPISEHNRLYWYRQTLGQGPEFLTYFQNEAQLEKSRLLSDRFSAERPKGSFSTLEIQRTEQGDSAMYLCASSLVGQVAFFGQGTRLTVV.

This chain uses TRBV27 with TRBJ1-2; 7 bases align to TRBD1. Germline loops: CDR1 MNHEY, CDR2 SMNVEV (reference sequence). This CDR3 contains 14 residues. V was pared by 6 bases and J by 5 bases, with 9 bases of the junction left unmatched. CDR3 in DNA: TGTGCCAGCAGCGACAGGGTAGGGTATTATGGCTACACCTTC. Encoded protein: CASSDRVGYYGYTF.

For this clone: Relative to the germline gene, one junction end is altered; a read error may explain this. Here the CDR3 DNA reads TGTGCCAGCAGTGCTTCTGGGACAGGGGAGCCACCCCTCCCCTTT. It codes for CASSASGTGEPPLPF. The chain uses TRBV25-1 and TRBJ1-6, with TRBD1 identical over 10 bases. This CDR3 comprises 15 residues. Germline V CDR1 and CDR2: MGHDK, SYGVNS.

The J gene is TRBJ2-1, the V gene TRBV21-1; the table's D gene call, TRBD2, was not cross checked with the DNA. TRBV21-1 is reported as a pseudogene. CDR3 length: 19 amino acids. The CDR3 spells CASSKDRKSGRDGPNEQFF. CDR3 DNA sequence: TGTGCCAGCAGCAAAGATCGCAAGAGTGGGCGGGATGGGCCCAATGAGCAGTTCTTC.

CDR3 sequence reads: CASSHLPLAGPDNEQFF. The CDR3 nucleotides are TGCGCCAGCAGCCACCTCCCGCTAGCGGGCCCAGACAATGAGCAGTTCTTC. The chain has TRBV4-1 and TRBJ2-1, with 8 bases lining up with TRBD2. This CDR3 comprises 17 residues. V gave up 3 bases and J gave up 5 bases; unmatched junction bases: 12. Germline CDR1 and CDR2: MGHRA and YSYEKL.

J is TRBJ2-7 and V is TRBV6-5; D uncertain. V lost 0 bases and J 6 bases, leaving 9 bases between the germline ends. This CDR3 has 13 residues. The germline V gene has CDR1 MNHEY and CDR2 SVGAGI. CDR3 region: CASSYSPESEQYF. Here the CDR3 DNA reads TGTGCCAGCAGTTACTCGCCGGAGAGCGAGCAGTACTTC.

The rearrangement uses TRBV28 and TRBJ1-4; D call uncertain. CDR3 length: 15 residues. Germline V gene lookup returns CDR1 MDHEN and CDR2 SYDVKM. V lost 6 bases and J lost 5, with 16 bases in between. The CDR3 region is CASSLILGGNEKLFF. The CDR3 nucleotides read TGTGCCAGCAGCCTCATATTGGGAGGGAATGAAAAACTGTTTTTT.

As concerns this clone: An end of the junction does not agree with germline; a read error may underlie this. The V and J genes are TRBV30 and TRBJ1-5; D call uncertain. This CDR3 spans 14 amino acids. CDR1 is GTSNPN and CDR2 is SVGIG in the germline V gene (reference sequence). The CDR3 DNA is TGTGCCTGGAGTGTACTGGGTAGCGATCAGCCCCAGCATTTT. Translated: CAWSVLGSDQPQHF.

The J gene is TRBJ1-1, the V gene TRBV6-5, with D possibly TRBD1 on 6 matching bases. This CDR3 contains 12 residues. V was trimmed by 8 bases and J by 5 bases, leaving 12 bases between them. Germline-derived CDR1 and CDR2 are MNHEY and SVGAGI. CDR3 DNA sequence: TGTGCCAGCGCCCGGGGGGCAACTGAAGCTTTCTTT. Amino acid sequence: CASARGATEAFF.

V and J are TRBV19 and TRBJ2-2, with 8 bases lining up with TRBD2. Germline V lookup: CDR1 LNHDA, CDR2 SQIVND (reference sequence). V trimming: 4 bases; J trimming: 6 bases; junction bases outside the gene matches: 4. CDR3 length equals 14 residues. The DNA of the CDR3 is TGTGCCAGTAGTAAGCACGGGGGGGCCGGGGAGCTGTTTTTT. It encodes CASSKHGGAGELFF.

V usage is TRBV7-2 and J usage is TRBJ2-1; D is undetermined. Germline V gene data show CDR1 as SGHTA and CDR2 as FQGNSA. The CDR3 runs 16 residues. V lost 1 base and J lost 5, with 15 bases in between. CDR3 residues: CASSLVSHGIDNEQFF. CDR3 nucleotides: TGTGCCAGCAGCTTAGTTAGTCACGGTATAGACAATGAGCAGTTCTTC.

V gene TRBV7-2 combines with J gene TRBJ2-3, with D unclear. Trimming removed 5 bases at V and 1 base at J, with 13 bases between. The germline V gene has CDR1 SGHTA and CDR2 FQGNSA. The CDR3 contains 15 residues. The CDR3 sequence: CASSQTDYGTDTQYF. Written as DNA, the CDR3 is TGTGCCAGCAGCCAAACAGATTATGGCACAGATACGCAGTATTTT.

The gene calls are TRBV7-2 and TRBJ1-2, with D possibly being TRBD1 (6 bases). The germline gives CDR1 SGHTA, CDR2 FQGNSA. This CDR3 has 15 amino acids. V lost 5 bases and J 7 bases, leaving 20 bases between the germline ends. The DNA for the CDR3 is TGTGCCAGCAGCCATAGCCAGGGGCGAAACACTGGCTACACCTTC. It translates to CASSHSQGRNTGYTF.

The rearrangement uses TRBV5-1 and TRBJ2-1; D not certain. This CDR3 comprises 15 residues. With 6 bases removed from V and 0 bases from J, the gap between germline ends came to 13 bases. From germline, CDR1 is SGHRS and CDR2 YFSETQ. CDR3 nucleotides: TGCGCCAGCACCTCCGGAGTAAGCTCCTACAATGAGCAGTTCTTC. Encoded protein: CASTSGVSSYNEQFF.

The chain recombines TRBV9 with TRBJ2-3, with 10 positions matching TRBD2. From germline, CDR1 is SGDLS and CDR2 YYNGEE. J was trimmed by 0 bases and V by 3 bases; bases with no gene match: 1. The CDR3 contains 15 residues. CDR3 nucleotide sequence: TGTGCCAGCAGCGGGACTAGCGGTAGCACAGATACGCAGTATTTT. Its translation is CASSGTSGSTDTQYF.